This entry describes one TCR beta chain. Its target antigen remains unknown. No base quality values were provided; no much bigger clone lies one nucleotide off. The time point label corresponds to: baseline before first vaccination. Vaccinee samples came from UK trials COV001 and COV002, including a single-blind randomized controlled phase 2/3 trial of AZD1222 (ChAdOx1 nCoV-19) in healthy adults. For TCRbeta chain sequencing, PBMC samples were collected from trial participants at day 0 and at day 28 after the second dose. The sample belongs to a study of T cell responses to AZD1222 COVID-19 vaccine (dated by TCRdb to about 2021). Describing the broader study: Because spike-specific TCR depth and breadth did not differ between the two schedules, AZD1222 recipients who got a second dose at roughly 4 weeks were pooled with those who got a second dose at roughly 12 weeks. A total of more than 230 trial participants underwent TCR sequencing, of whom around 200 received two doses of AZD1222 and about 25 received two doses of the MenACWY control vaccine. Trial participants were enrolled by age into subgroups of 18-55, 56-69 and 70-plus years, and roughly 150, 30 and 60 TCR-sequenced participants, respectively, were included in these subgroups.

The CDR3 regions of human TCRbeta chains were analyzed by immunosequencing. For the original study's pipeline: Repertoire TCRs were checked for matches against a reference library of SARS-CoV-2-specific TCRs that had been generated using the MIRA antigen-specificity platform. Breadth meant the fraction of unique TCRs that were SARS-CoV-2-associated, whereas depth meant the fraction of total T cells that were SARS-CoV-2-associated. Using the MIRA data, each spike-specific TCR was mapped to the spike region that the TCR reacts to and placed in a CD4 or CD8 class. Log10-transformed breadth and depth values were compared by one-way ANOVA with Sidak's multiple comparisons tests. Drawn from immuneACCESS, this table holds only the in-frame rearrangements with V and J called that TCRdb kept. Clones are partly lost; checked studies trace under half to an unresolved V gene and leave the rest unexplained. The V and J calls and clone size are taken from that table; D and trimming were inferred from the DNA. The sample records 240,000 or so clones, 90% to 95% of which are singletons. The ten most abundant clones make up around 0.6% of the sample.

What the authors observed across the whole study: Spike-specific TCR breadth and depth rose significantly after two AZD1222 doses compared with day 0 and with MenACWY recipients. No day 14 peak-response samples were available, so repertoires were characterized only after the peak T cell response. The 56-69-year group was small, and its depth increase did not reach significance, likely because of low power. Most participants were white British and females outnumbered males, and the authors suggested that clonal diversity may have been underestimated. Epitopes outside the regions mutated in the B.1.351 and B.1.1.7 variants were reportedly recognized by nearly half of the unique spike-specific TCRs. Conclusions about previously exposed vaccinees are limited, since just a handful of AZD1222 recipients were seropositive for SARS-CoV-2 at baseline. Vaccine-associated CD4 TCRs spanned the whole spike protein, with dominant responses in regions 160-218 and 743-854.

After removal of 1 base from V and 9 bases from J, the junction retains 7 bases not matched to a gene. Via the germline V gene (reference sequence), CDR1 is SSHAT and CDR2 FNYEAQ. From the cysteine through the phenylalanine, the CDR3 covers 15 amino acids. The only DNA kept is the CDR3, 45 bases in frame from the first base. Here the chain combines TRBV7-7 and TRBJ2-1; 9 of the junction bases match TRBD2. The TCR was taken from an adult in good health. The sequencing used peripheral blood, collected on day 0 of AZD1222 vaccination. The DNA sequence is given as TGTGCCAGCAGCTTAGGGCGGGAGGGTTGGAGTGAGCAGTTCTTC. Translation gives CASSLGREGWSEQFF.